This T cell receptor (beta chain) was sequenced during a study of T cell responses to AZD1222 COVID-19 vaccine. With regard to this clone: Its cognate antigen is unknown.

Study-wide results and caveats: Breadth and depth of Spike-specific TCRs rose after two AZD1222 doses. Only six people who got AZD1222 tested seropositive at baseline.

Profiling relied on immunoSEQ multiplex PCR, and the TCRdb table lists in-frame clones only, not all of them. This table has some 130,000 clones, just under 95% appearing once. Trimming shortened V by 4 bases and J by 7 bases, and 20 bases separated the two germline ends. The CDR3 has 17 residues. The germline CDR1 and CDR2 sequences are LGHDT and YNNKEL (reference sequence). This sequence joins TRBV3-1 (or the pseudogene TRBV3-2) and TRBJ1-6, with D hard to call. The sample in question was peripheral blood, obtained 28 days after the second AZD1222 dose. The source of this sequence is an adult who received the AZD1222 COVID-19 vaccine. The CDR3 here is CASSRTASGSGNSPLHF. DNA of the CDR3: TGTGCCAGCAGCCGTACAGCATCGGGTTCAGGAAATTCACCCCTCCACTTT.